These 12 T cell receptor beta chains were sequenced from one sample in a study of T cell responses to AZD1222 COVID-19 vaccine. Clones were read by immunoSEQ multiplex PCR, and TCRdb kept only the in-frame ones, dropping some. Of 140,000 to 150,000 clones in the sample, approximately 88% are singletons; the top ten hold roughly 5.2%. The specimen was peripheral blood, collected 28 days after the second dose of the MenACWY control vaccine. These receptors were obtained from an adult who received the MenACWY meningococcal vaccine as a control.

This clone was seen only once. The V gene is TRBV7-3, the J gene TRBJ1-2; D is undetermined. V was pared by 5 bases and J by 2 bases, with 6 bases between. This CDR3 has 12 amino acids. From germline, CDR1 is SGHTA and CDR2 FQGTGA. CDR3 region: CASSVTNYGYTF. In DNA, the CDR3 is TGTGCCAGCAGCGTGACGAACTATGGCTACACCTTC.

This chain's CDR3 is CASSYLGLKTYEQYF. The CDR3 nucleotides are TGTGCCAGCAGTTACCTGGGACTGAAAACCTACGAGCAGTACTTC. V and J are TRBV6-5 and TRBJ2-7, with D possibly matching TRBD2 (6 bases). CDR3 size: 15 residues. Between the trimmed V and J ends, which lost 2 bases and 2 bases, there was a span of 13 bases. CDR1 and CDR2 (germline): MNHEY, SVGAGI.

V is TRBV7-9 and J is TRBJ1-1; 7 nucleotides line up with TRBD1. CDR1 and CDR2 (germline): SEHNR, FQNEAQ (reference sequence). V shed 5 bases and J 4 bases; nucleotides not matched to a gene: 7. This CDR3 region has 14 residues. The CDR3 coding sequence is TGTGCCAGCAGCCCGCACGCAGGGGGCACTGAAGCTTTCTTT. Protein: CASSPHAGGTEAFF.

The chain has TRBV11-2 and TRBJ1-1; D unresolved. The CDR3 length is 14 residues. Germline V gene data show CDR1 as SGHAT and CDR2 as FQNNGV. V gave up 5 bases and J gave up 5 bases, with 15 bases separating them. The CDR3 bases are TGTGCCAGCAGCCCCACCGGCAGGAGGACTGAAGCTTTCTTT. Translation: CASSPTGRRTEAFF.

The V call is TRBV6-1, the J call TRBJ1-3, with 10 bases fitting TRBD1. Trimming removed 6 bases from V and 2 bases from J; junction bases left unmatched: 1. Germline lookup yields CDR1 MNHNS and CDR2 SASEGT. This CDR3 is 14 amino acids long. CDR3 bases: TGTGCCAGCAGGGGGACAGGGGCTGGAAACACCATATATTTT. It is translated as CASRGTGAGNTIYF.

The J gene is TRBJ1-3, the V gene TRBV7-2; D is uncertain. The germline V gene has CDR1 SGHTA and CDR2 FQGNSA. The CDR3 has 14 residues. The V end lost 1 base, the J end lost 2 bases, and 6 bases lay between the germline ends. CDR3 protein: CASSLGSPGNTIYF. The CDR3 coding sequence is TGTGCCAGCAGCTTAGGCAGTCCTGGAAACACCATATATTTT.

This chain joins TRBV4-3 and TRBJ1-1; no reliable D call. CDR3 length: 14 amino acids. Germline V CDR1 and CDR2: LGHNA, YSLEER. Trimming took off 0 bases at V and 4 bases at J, with 9 bases between the two ends. This CDR3 is CASSQDSLGTEAFF. As DNA, the CDR3 is TGCGCCAGCAGCCAAGATTCCCTGGGCACTGAAGCTTTCTTT.

J is TRBJ2-3 and V is TRBV5-1, with TRBD1 matching over 8 bases. The CDR3 consists of 14 residues. Trimming cost V 3 bases and J 1 base; bases outside gene matches: 1. Germline CDR1 and CDR2: SGHRS and YFSETQ. The CDR3 is CASSWGQGTDTQYF. The CDR3 nucleotides read TGCGCCAGCAGCTGGGGACAGGGCACAGATACGCAGTATTTT.

This clone was seen only once. The chain links TRBV4-1 to TRBJ1-2; D unresolved. Germline lookup yields CDR1 MGHRA and CDR2 YSYEKL. The ends were cut back, 3 bases at V and 4 bases at J, with 15 bases in the middle. The CDR3 runs 15 residues. Written as DNA, the CDR3 is TGCGCCAGCAGCCATGGGGAGACCCTCACCTATGGCTACACCTTC. Translated, it gives CASSHGETLTYGYTF.

The chain links TRBV7-2 to TRBJ2-7; D is undetermined. CDR1 is SGHTA and CDR2 is FQGNSA in the germline V gene. The CDR3 contains 14 residues. Between the trimmed V and J ends, which lost 5 bases and 2 bases, there was a span of 13 bases. The CDR3 region is CASSDPGLTYEQYF. The CDR3 DNA reads as TGTGCCAGCAGCGACCCCGGGTTAACCTACGAGCAGTACTTC.

The V and J genes are TRBV11-3 and TRBJ2-7, with 10 bases identical to TRBD2. CDR3 size: 17 residues. Germline CDR1 SGHNT, CDR2 YENEEA. V shed 6 bases and J 2 bases; nucleotides not matched to a gene: 13. In nucleotides, the CDR3 is TGTGCCAGCAGGCAACCAGAGACTAGCGGGTCCCCCTACGAGCAGTACTTC. Protein: CASRQPETSGSPYEQYF.

This chain connects TRBV11-3 to TRBJ1-2; no clear D gene. The CDR3 contains 13 residues. Trimming stripped 1 base from V and 8 bases from J, with 11 bases between. CDR1 is SGHNT and CDR2 is YENEEA in the germline V gene. The CDR3 nucleotides are TGTGCCAGCAGCTTAGCAACGAAGGCGGGCTACACCTTC. Translation: CASSLATKAGYTF. The full variable domain, its missing parts supplied by reference TRBV11-3 and TRBJ1-2, is EAGVVQSPRYKIIEKKQPVAFWCNPISGHNTLYWYLQNLGQGPELLIRYENEEAVDDSQLPKDRFSAERLKGVDSTLKIQPAELGDSAVYLCASSLATKAGYTFGSGTRLTVV.